This T cell receptor (beta chain) was documented in a study of response to subunit inactivated influenza vaccine. The study's findings and limits: Seasonal influenza vaccination, on each occasion, was suggested by the authors to recruit few new T cells.

This clonotype came up a few times. The antigen is unknown. Using its own MiXCR run on the RT-PCR reads, TCRdb lists one record per CDR3 protein. Of 500,000 to 650,000 distinct CDR3 sequences listed, around 8% are singletons. The CDR3 spans 18 residues. The ends lost 5 bases at V and 4 bases at J; junction bases unmatched: 18. Germline V lookup: CDR1 SGHAT, CDR2 FQNNGV. The specimen comprised PBMCs from blood, sampled roughly 24 months after vaccination. The chain combines TRBV11-2 with TRBJ2-3; TRBD1 aligns across 7 bases. The TCR comes from a man between 45 and 75 years old who received an inactivated influenza vaccine. The DNA of the CDR3 is TGTGCCAGCAGCATAGGACAGGCTCGCATCCGATGGGCAGATACGCAGTATTTT. Its protein is CASSIGQARIRWADTQYF.